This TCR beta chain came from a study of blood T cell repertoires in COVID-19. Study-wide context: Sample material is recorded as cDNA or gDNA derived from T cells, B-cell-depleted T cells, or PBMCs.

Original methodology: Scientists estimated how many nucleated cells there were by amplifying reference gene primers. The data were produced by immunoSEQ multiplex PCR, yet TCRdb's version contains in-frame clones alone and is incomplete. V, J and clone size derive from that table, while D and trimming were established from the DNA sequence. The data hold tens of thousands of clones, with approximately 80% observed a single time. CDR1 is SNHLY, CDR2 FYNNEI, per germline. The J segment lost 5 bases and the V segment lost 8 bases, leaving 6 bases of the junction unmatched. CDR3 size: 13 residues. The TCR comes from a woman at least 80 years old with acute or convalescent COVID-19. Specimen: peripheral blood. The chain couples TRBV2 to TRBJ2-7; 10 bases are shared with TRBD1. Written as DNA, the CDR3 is TGTGCCAGCTGCCGGACAGGGGGTGACGAGCAGTACTTC. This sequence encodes CASCRTGGDEQYF. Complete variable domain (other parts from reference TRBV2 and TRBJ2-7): EPEVTQTPSHQVTQMGQEVILRCVPISNHLYFYWYRQILGQKVEFLVSFYNNEISEKSEIFDDQFSVERPDGSNFTLKIRSTKLEDSAMYFCASCRTGGDEQYFGPGTRLTVT.